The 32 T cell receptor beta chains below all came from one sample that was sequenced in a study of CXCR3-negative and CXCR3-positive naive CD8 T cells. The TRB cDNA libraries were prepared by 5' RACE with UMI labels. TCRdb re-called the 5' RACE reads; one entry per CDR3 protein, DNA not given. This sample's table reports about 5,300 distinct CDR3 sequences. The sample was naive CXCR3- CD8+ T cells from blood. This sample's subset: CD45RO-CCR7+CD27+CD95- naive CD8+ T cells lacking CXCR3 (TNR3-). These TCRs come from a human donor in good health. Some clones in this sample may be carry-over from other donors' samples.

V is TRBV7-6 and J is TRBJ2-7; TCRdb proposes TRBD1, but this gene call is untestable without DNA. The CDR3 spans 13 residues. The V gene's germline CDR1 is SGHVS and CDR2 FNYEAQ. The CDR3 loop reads CASSTQGAYEQYF.

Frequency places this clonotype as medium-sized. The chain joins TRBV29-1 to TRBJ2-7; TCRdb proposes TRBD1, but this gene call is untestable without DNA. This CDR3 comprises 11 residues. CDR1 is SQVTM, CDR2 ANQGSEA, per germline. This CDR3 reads CSATTGNEQYF.

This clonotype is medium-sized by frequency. CDR3: CASSKTTGDTIYF. The genes are TRBV10-2 and TRBJ1-3. CDR3 length equals 13 residues. The germline gives CDR1 WSHSY, CDR2 SAAADI.

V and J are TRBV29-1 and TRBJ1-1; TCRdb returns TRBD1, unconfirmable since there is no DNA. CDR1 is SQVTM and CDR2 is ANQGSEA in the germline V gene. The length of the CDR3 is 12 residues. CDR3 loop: CSVIMTGGIAFF.

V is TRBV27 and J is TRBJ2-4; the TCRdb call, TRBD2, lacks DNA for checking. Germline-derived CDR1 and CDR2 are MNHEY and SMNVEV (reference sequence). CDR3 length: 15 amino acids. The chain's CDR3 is CASRPGLGGKNIQYF.

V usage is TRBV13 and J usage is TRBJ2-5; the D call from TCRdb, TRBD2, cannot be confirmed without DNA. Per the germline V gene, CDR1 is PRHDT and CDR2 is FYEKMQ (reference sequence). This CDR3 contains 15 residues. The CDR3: CASSFIREGQETQYF.

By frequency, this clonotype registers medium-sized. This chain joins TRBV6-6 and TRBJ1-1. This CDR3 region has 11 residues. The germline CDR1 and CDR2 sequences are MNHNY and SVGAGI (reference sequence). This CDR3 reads CASPRLGEAFF.

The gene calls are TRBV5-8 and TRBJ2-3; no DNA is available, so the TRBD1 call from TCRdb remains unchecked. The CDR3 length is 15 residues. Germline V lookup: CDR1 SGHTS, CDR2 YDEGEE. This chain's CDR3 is CASSPGQGAADTQYF.

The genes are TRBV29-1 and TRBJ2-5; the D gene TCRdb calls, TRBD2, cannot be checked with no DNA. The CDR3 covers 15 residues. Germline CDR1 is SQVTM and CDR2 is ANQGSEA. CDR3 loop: CSVEARAGGQETQYF.

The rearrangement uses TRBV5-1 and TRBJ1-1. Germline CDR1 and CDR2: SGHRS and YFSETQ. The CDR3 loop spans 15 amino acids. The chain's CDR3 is CASSLDPSGTTEAFF.

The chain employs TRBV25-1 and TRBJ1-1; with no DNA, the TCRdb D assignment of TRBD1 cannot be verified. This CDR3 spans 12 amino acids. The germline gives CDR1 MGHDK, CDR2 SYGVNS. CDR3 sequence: CASRQGNTEAFF.

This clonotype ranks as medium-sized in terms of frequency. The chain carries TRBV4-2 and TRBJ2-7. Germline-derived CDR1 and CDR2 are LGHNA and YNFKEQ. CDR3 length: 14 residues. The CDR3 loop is CASSQEQLAYEQYF.

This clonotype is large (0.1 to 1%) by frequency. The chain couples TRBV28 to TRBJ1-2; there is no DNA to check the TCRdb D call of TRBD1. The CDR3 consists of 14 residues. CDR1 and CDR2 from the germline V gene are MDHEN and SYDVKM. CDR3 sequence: CASSLRTGPYGYTF.

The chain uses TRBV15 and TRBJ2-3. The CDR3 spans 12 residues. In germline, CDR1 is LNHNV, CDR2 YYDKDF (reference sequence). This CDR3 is CATSMGQETQYF.

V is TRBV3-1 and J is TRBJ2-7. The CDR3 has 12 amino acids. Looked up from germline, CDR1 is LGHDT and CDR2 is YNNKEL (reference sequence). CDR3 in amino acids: CASSQIIHEQYF.

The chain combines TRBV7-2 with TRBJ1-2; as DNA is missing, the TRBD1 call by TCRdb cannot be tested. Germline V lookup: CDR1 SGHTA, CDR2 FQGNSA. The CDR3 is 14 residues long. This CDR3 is CASSVQGVDYGYTF.

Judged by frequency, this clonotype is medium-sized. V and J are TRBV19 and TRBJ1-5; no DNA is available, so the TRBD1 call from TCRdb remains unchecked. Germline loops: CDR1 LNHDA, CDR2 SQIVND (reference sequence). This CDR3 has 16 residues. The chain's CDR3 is CASSRYREDSNQPQHF.

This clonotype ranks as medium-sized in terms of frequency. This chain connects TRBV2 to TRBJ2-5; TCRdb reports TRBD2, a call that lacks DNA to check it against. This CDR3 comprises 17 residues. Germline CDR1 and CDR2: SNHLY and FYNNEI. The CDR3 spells CASSESSGRKAKETQYF.

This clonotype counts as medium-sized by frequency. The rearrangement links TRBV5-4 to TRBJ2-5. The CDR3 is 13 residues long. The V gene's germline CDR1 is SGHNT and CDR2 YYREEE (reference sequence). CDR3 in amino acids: CASSTPGEETQYF.

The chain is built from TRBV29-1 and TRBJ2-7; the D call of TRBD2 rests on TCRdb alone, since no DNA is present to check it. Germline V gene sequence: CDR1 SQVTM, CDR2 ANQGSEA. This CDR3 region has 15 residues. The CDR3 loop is CSVEFGTSGMGEQYF.

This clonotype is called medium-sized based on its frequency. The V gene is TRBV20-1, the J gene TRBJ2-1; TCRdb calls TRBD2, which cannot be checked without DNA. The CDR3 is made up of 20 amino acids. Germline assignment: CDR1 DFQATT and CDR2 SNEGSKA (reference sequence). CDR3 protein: CSARPKGLAGGPSSYNEQFF.

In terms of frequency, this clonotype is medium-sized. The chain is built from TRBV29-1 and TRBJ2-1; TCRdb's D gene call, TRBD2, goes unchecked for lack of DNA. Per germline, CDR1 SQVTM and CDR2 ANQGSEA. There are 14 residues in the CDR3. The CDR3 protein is CSVVTSGMINEQFF.

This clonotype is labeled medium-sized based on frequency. The chain's CDR3 is CSVDLPGTTQETQYF. J is TRBJ2-5 and V is TRBV29-1; TCRdb's D call, TRBD1, is unchecked because there is no DNA. The CDR3 is 15 amino acids. CDR1 and CDR2 from the germline V gene are SQVTM and ANQGSEA.

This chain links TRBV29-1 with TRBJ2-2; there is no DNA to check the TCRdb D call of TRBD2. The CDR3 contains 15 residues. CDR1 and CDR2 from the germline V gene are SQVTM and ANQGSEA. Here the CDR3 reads CSVDISGRAGGELFF.

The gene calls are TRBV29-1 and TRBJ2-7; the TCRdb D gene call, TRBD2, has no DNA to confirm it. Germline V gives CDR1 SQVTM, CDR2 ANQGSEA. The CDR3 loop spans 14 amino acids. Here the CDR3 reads CSVPTSGDGYEQYF.

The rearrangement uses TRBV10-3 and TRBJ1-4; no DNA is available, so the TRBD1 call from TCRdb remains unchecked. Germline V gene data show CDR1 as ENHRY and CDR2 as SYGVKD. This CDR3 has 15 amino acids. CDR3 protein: CAISGKQGAHEKLFF.

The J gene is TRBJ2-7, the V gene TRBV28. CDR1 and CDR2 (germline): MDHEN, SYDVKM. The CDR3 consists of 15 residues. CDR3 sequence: CASSLRTKTSYEQYF.

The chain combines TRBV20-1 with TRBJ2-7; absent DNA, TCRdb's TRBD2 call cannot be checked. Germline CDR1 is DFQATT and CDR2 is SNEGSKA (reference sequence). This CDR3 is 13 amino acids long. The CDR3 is CSANRDFAYEQYF.

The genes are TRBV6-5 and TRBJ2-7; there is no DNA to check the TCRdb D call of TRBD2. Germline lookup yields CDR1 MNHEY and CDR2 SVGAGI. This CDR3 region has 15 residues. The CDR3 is CASSLGLAGGYEQYF.

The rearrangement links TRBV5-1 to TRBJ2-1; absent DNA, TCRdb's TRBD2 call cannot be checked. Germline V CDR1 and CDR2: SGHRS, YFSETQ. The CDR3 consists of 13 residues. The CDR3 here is CASSLEGTSTRSF. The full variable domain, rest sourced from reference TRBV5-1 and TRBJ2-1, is KAGVTQTPRYLIKTRGQQVTLSCSPISGHRSVSWYQQTPGQGLQFLFEYFSETQRNKGNFPGRFSGRQFSNSRSEMNVSTLELGDSALYLCASSLEGTSTRSFGPGTRLTVL.

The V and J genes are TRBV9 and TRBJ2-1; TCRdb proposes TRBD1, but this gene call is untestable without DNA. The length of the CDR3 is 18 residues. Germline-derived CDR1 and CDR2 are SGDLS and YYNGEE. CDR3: CASSVARGGQTSHNEQFF.

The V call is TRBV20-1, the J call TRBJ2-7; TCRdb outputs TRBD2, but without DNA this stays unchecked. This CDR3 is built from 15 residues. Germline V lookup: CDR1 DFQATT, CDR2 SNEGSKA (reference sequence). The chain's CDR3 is CSASHLAESSYERYF.